This TCR beta chain originates from a study of Ad26.COV2.S vaccination and SARS-CoV-2 variants. Treatment here: approximately 18 received Ad26.COV2.S at low or high dose, single or two shots; roughly five received placebo; per-sample allocation not given. The investigators took samples on day 63 after the first vaccine or placebo injection. Aged 18-55 years, donor was enrolled in Boston at some point between 2019 and 2021. TCRdb's table, derived via immunoSEQ multiplex PCR, lists solely in-frame clones and lacks some. The sample shows 290,000 or so clones, around 87% of them seen only once. This specimen consisted of peripheral blood, obtained in a trial of Ad26.COV2.S vaccine versus placebo. The TCR comes from a person aged 18-65 years who received the Ad26.COV2.S COVID-19 vaccine or a placebo.

DNA of the CDR3: TGTGCCAGCTCCCTGGCGGGGGGTGAGCAGTTCTTC. Translation: CASSLAGGEQFF. The genes are TRBV18 and TRBJ2-1; 8 nucleotides line up with TRBD2. Trimming removed 6 bases from V and 9 bases from J; junction bases left unmatched: 4. Germline CDR1 reads KGHSH; CDR2 reads LQKENI. The CDR3 is 12 residues long.